A selection of T cell receptor beta chains follows, all from one sample in a study of T cells in pancreatic ductal adenocarcinoma. Sequencing was performed with immunoSEQ multiplex PCR; in TCRdb, only in-frame clones are kept and a portion is missing. The sample carries under 20,000 clones, roughly 90% recorded once. The specimen was PBMCs. The source is a human donor with pancreatic ductal adenocarcinoma. CDR3s include the opening cysteine and the closing phenylalanine or tryptophan. A D gene is named only where the DNA matches it firmly. Only some rows state a clone size, as once, few, many or a class for expanded clones.

j_call,clone_size,d_call,v_call,cdr3_aa,cdr3_nt
TRBJ2-1,once,TRBD1,TRBV14,CASSQPDRAYNEQFF,TGTGCCAGCAGCCAACCGGACAGGGCCTACAATGAGCAGTTCTTC
TRBJ1-2,NA,NA,TRBV25-1,CASSSQDIYGYTF,TGTGCCAGCAGCTCACAGGATATCTATGGCTACACCTTC
TRBJ2-1,NA,NA,TRBV5-4,CASRRDNEQFF,TGTGCCAGCCGCCGGGACAATGAGCAGTTCTTC
TRBJ1-1,NA,TRBD1,TRBV10-3,CAISERGQGMNTEAFF,TGTGCCATCAGTGAGAGGGGACAGGGAATGAACACTGAAGCTTTCTTT
TRBJ1-2,NA,TRBD1,TRBV10-3,CAISGGTGDYGYTF,TGTGCCATCAGTGGGGGGACAGGGGACTATGGCTACACCTTC
TRBJ1-2,once,TRBD1,TRBV28,CASRTGDNYGYTF,TGTGCCAGCAGGACAGGGGATAACTATGGCTACACCTTC
TRBJ2-7,NA,NA,TRBV7-8,CASSGVGGAASYEQYF,TGTGCCAGCAGCGGAGTCGGCGGGGCCGCATCCTACGAGCAGTACTTC
TRBJ2-7,NA,TRBD1,TRBV14,CASASRRTGRGEQYF,TGTGCCAGCGCAAGCCGGAGGACAGGGCGTGGCGAGCAGTACTTC
TRBJ2-1,NA,TRBD2,TRBV7-2,CASSFQGLGDNEQFF,TGTGCCAGCAGCTTCCAAGGACTAGGGGACAATGAGCAGTTCTTC
TRBJ2-1,NA,TRBD2,TRBV6-5,CASSLGGNEQFF,TGTGCCAGCAGTTTGGGGGGGAATGAGCAGTTCTTC
TRBJ2-1,NA,NA,TRBV4-2,CASSQEGGPTYNEQFF,TGTGCCAGCAGCCAGGAGGGGGGGCCAACTTACAATGAGCAGTTCTTC
TRBJ2-7,NA,NA,TRBV5-4,CASSQELEQGPYEQYF,TGTGCCAGCAGCCAAGAATTAGAACAGGGCCCCTACGAGCAGTACTTC
TRBJ2-5,once,NA,TRBV9,CASSVSGGETQYF,TGTGCCAGCAGCGTATCCGGTGGTGAGACCCAGTACTTC
TRBJ1-2,NA,NA,TRBV28,CASSFGDPTGSGYTF,TGTGCCAGCAGTTTCGGGGACCCTACAGGGTCGGGCTACACCTTC
TRBJ2-3,NA,TRBD1,TRBV19,CASSGRDRTTDTQYF,TGTGCCAGTAGTGGCCGGGACAGGACCACAGATACGCAGTATTTT
TRBJ1-5,NA,NA,TRBV11-3,CASSWTEYGNQPQHF,TGTGCCAGCAGCTGGACAGAGTATGGGAATCAGCCCCAGCATTTT
TRBJ2-2,few,TRBD1,TRBV19,CASWEGGGTGELFF,TGTGCCAGTTGGGAAGGGGGCGGCACCGGGGAGCTGTTTTTT
TRBJ2-7,few,TRBD2,TRBV7-2,CASSLDGGATYEQYF,TGTGCCAGCAGCTTGGACGGGGGGGCAACCTACGAGCAGTACTTC
TRBJ1-1,NA,NA,TRBV4-1,CASSLRGTDDTEAFF,TGCGCCAGCAGCCTTCGGGGGACGGATGACACTGAAGCTTTCTTT
TRBJ2-1,NA,TRBD2,TRBV5-1,CASSLDQRGYNEQFF,TGCGCCAGCAGCTTGGACCAGCGGGGCTACAATGAGCAGTTCTTC
TRBJ1-4,NA,NA,TRBV5-5,CASSLEAGHPKELFF,TGTGCCAGCAGCTTGGAGGCAGGTCACCCCAAAGAACTGTTTTTT
TRBJ1-2,NA,NA,TRBV5-4,CASSGLQGRSGYTF,TGTGCCAGCAGCGGATTACAGGGTAGATCGGGCTACACCTTC